This T cell receptor (beta chain) was documented in a study of control samples from healthy donors and cancer patients. The CDR3 loop spans 15 amino acids. Trimming cost V 8 bases and J 0 bases, with 15 bases left between them. From germline, CDR1 is MNHEY and CDR2 SVGAGI. Profiling relied on immunoSEQ multiplex PCR, and the TCRdb table lists in-frame clones only, not all of them. The sample contains some 94,000 clones, roughly 91% of which appear only once. The source of this sequence is a woman in her fifties or sixties with colorectal cancer. The chain joins TRBV6-5 to TRBJ2-3; maybe TRBD2 (5 bases). The specimen sequenced was PBMCs. The CDR3 region is CASGRTDASTDTQYF. The CDR3 region has the DNA TGTGCCAGCGGGAGAACAGATGCTAGCACAGATACGCAGTATTTT.